The rows below give T cell receptor beta chains drawn from one sample of a study of OX40 agonist ivuxolimab in advanced cancers. Clones were sequenced by immunoSEQ multiplex PCR, and TCRdb holds only the in-frame ones, with some missing. The table shows about 76,000 clones, with 70% to 90% occurring only once. The material was CD4+ or CD8+ T cells sorted from blood, obtained in a trial of the OX40 agonist ivuxolimab. These TCRs come from an adult with an advanced solid tumor such as melanoma, head and neck, liver or kidney cancer. Each CDR3 is given with its conserved first and last residue. D genes are given only for firm matches. The size of a clone is reported for some rows only, either as once, few or many, or as a class for expanded clones.

CDR3: CASSLAVGTDTQYF
DNA: TGTGCCAGTAGTCTAGCGGTCGGCACAGATACGCAGTATTTT
J: TRBJ2-3
size: NA
V: TRBV19
D: TRBD2
length: 14

CDR3: CASSVGAGLSYEQYF
DNA: TGTGCCAGCAGCGTCGGAGCCGGCCTCTCCTACGAGCAGTACTTC
J: TRBJ2-7
size: NA
V: TRBV7-6
D: NA
length: 15

CDR3: CASSQDRGSNQPQHF
DNA: TGTGCCAGCAGCCAAGATCGGGGGTCGAATCAGCCCCAGCATTTT
J: TRBJ1-5
size: NA
V: TRBV4-2
D: NA
length: 15

CDR3: CASSFGTGDYEQYF
DNA: TGTGCCAGCAGCTTCGGGACAGGGGACTACGAGCAGTACTTC
J: TRBJ2-7
size: NA
V: TRBV5-6
D: TRBD1
length: 14

CDR3: CASSPPRYTF
DNA: TGTGCCAGCAGTCCCCCCCGCTACACCTTC
J: TRBJ1-2
size: NA
V: TRBV27
D: NA
length: 10

CDR3: CASSEVGGQPQHF
DNA: TGTGCCAGCAGTGAAGTAGGAGGTCAGCCCCAGCATTTT
J: TRBJ1-5
size: once
V: TRBV10-3
D: NA
length: 13

CDR3: CASSQYAATYTEAFF
DNA: TGCGCCAGCAGCCAGTACGCCGCTACTTACACTGAAGCTTTCTTT
J: TRBJ1-1
size: large
V: TRBV4-1
D: NA
length: 15

CDR3: CSVGASKGYGYTF
DNA: TGCAGCGTTGGGGCCAGTAAAGGATATGGCTACACCTTC
J: TRBJ1-2
size: NA
V: TRBV29-1
D: NA
length: 13

CDR3: CASSSDREKLFF
DNA: TGTGCCAGCTCATCGGACAGAGAAAAACTGTTTTTT
J: TRBJ1-4
size: NA
V: TRBV18
D: NA
length: 12

CDR3: CASSPGQGSNQPQHF
DNA: TGTGCCAGCAGTCCCGGACAGGGTAGCAATCAGCCCCAGCATTTT
J: TRBJ1-5
size: NA
V: TRBV27
D: TRBD1
length: 15

CDR3: CASRPGLTSTDTQYF
DNA: TGTGCCAGCAGGCCGGGACTAACTAGCACAGATACGCAGTATTTT
J: TRBJ2-3
size: NA
V: TRBV14
D: TRBD2
length: 15

CDR3: CASSLGGVTEAFF
DNA: TGTGCCAGCAGCTTGGGGGGAGTCACTGAAGCTTTCTTT
J: TRBJ1-1
size: NA
V: TRBV5-6
D: NA
length: 13

CDR3: CASSFAGQGLAQPQHF
DNA: TGTGCCAGCAGCTTCGCCGGACAGGGTCTCGCTCAGCCCCAGCATTTT
J: TRBJ1-5
size: once
V: TRBV7-3
D: TRBD1
length: 16

CDR3: CASSSRVANYGYTF
DNA: TGTGCCAGCAGTTCCAGGGTTGCCAACTATGGCTACACCTTC
J: TRBJ1-2
size: NA
V: TRBV6-5
D: NA
length: 14

CDR3: CASSFGFSLLGSSNQPQHF
DNA: TGTGCCAGTAGTTTTGGATTCTCCCTATTAGGCAGCAGCAATCAGCCCCAGCATTTT
J: TRBJ1-5
size: NA
V: TRBV19
D: NA
length: 19

CDR3: CASSQDARGTDTQYF
DNA: TGTGCCAGCAGCCAAGATGCCAGGGGAACAGATACGCAGTATTTT
J: TRBJ2-3
size: NA
V: TRBV4-2
D: NA
length: 15

CDR3: CASSLELATSGSYNEQFF
DNA: TGTGCCAGCAGCTTAGAGTTAGCGACTAGCGGATCCTACAATGAGCAGTTCTTC
J: TRBJ2-1
size: NA
V: TRBV7-9
D: TRBD2
length: 18

CDR3: CASSLPNKATEAFF
DNA: TGCGCCAGCAGCTTGCCGAATAAGGCCACTGAAGCTTTCTTT
J: TRBJ1-1
size: NA
V: TRBV5-1
D: NA
length: 14

CDR3: CASSRTGVATGELFF
DNA: TGTGCCAGCAGCCGGACAGGGGTGGCCACCGGGGAGCTGTTTTTT
J: TRBJ2-2
size: NA
V: TRBV14
D: TRBD1
length: 15